One and the same sample provided the 20 T cell receptor beta chains below, sequenced in a study of blood T cell repertoires in COVID-19. Libraries were prepared by immunoSEQ multiplex PCR; TCRdb keeps only in-frame clonotypes and omits some of them. Of under 200,000 clones listed, about 86% are singletons. The sequencing sample was made of peripheral blood. These receptors originate from a man between 60 and 75 years old with acute or convalescent COVID-19.

The rearrangement links TRBV24-1 to TRBJ1-2; 7 bases map to TRBD1. V lost 3 bases to trimming and J lost 5 bases; unmatched junction nucleotides: 14. There are 17 residues in the CDR3. Germline lookup yields CDR1 KGHDR and CDR2 SFDVKD. In DNA form, the CDR3 reads TGTGCCACCAGTGATACGGCCGCAGGGGGTCTGGGGTATGGCTACACCTTC. Translation: CATSDTAAGGLGYGYTF.

The chain employs TRBV11-2 and TRBJ1-6, with 9 bases that match TRBD1. Trimming cost V 3 bases and J 11 bases; bases outside gene matches: 14. Germline lookup yields CDR1 SGHAT and CDR2 FQNNGV. This CDR3 has 17 residues. The CDR3 region is CASSLGGQGYLSAPLHF. The CDR3, as DNA: TGTGCCAGCAGCTTGGGGGGACAGGGATATCTCTCGGCACCCCTCCACTTT.

The V call is TRBV5-1, the J call TRBJ2-7, with TRBD1 identical over 8 bases. The V gene end was trimmed by 1 base and the J gene end by 3 bases; junction bases not matched to a gene: 6. The length of the CDR3 is 15 residues. Germline values: CDR1 SGHRS, CDR2 YFSETQ. The DNA for the CDR3 is TGCGCCAGCAGCTTGTCCCCCACAGGGGGCTACGAGCAGTACTTC. This codes for CASSLSPTGGYEQYF. Complete variable domain (other parts from reference TRBV5-1 and TRBJ2-7): KAGVTQTPRYLIKTRGQQVTLSCSPISGHRSVSWYQQTPGQGLQFLFEYFSETQRNKGNFPGRFSGRQFSNSRSEMNVSTLELGDSALYLCASSLSPTGGYEQYFGPGTRLTVT.

As to this clone: An end of the junction differs from the germline gene, which may be a read error. The rearrangement joins TRBV19 to TRBJ2-1, with 14 bases matching TRBD2. Germline-derived CDR1 and CDR2 are LNHDA and SQIVND (reference sequence). The CDR3 consists of 13 residues. The CDR3 spells CASSTRLAGGFVF. As DNA, the CDR3 is TGTGCCAGTAGTACGAGACTAGCGGGAGGGTTTGTCTTC.

The gene calls are TRBV2 and TRBJ1-1; TRBD1 aligns across 7 bases. J was trimmed by 3 bases and V by 10 bases; bases with no gene match: 14. The CDR3 loop spans 15 amino acids. Germline CDR1 SNHLY, CDR2 FYNNEI. CDR3 loop: CATGLEGARYTEAFF. The CDR3 DNA reads as TGTGCCACCGGCTTGGAGGGGGCGCGGTACACTGAAGCTTTCTTT.

V and J are TRBV7-8 and TRBJ2-5; TRBD1 aligns across 9 bases. After removal of 4 bases from V and 4 bases from J, the junction contained 7 bases not matched to a gene. Germline CDR1 and CDR2: SGHVS and FQNEAQ. The CDR3 totals 15 residues. The CDR3 region is CASSSRTGVRETQYF. CDR3 bases: TGTGCCAGCAGCTCAAGGACAGGGGTTCGAGAGACCCAGTACTTC.

This clone has just one count. The rearrangement joins TRBV28 to TRBJ1-2; TRBD1 might be the D (6 bases). The CDR3 covers 14 residues. The germline V and J ends were trimmed by 7 bases and 3 bases, with 15 bases remaining between them. The germline V gene encodes CDR1 MDHEN and CDR2 SYDVKM. Written as DNA, the CDR3 is TGTGCCAGCATGGAGCGACAGGACGACTATGGCTACACCTTC. Translating it yields CASMERQDDYGYTF.

The chain couples TRBV24-1 to TRBJ2-1, with 8 bases that match TRBD2. The V and J ends lost 0 bases and 0 bases, in that order; junction bases with no gene match: 0. Per germline, CDR1 KGHDR and CDR2 SFDVKD. This CDR3 region has 16 residues. The CDR3 coding sequence is TGTGCCACCAGTGATTTGAGCGGGAGCTCCTACAATGAGCAGTTCTTC. It yields the protein CATSDLSGSSYNEQFF.

The rearrangement links TRBV18 to TRBJ2-7; TRBD2 agrees at 13 bases. The CDR3 has 15 amino acids. Germline loops: CDR1 KGHSH, CDR2 LQKENI. V lost 2 bases to trimming and J lost 6 bases; unmatched junction nucleotides: 4. The CDR3 region is CASSPGLAGVGEQYF. The DNA for the CDR3 is TGTGCCAGCTCACCAGGACTAGCGGGAGTCGGCGAGCAGTACTTC.

The chain joins TRBV5-6 to TRBJ1-2; TRBD1 matches 7 bases. The CDR3 consists of 14 residues. The ends lost 4 bases at V and 2 bases at J; junction bases unmatched: 5. In germline, CDR1 is SGHDT, CDR2 YYEEEE. CDR3 loop: CASSRLQGNYGYTF. Here the CDR3 DNA reads TGTGCCAGCAGCCGATTACAGGGGAACTATGGCTACACCTTC. The variable domain in full, completed from reference TRBV5-6 and TRBJ1-2, reads DAGVTQSPTHLIKTRGQQVTLRCSPKSGHDTVSWYQQALGQGPQFIFQYYEEEERQRGNFPDRFSGHQFPNYSSELNVNALLLGDSALYLCASSRLQGNYGYTFGSGTRLTVV.

The chain links TRBV7-9 to TRBJ1-4; TRBD1 matches at 9 bases. Trimming removed 4 bases from V and 3 bases from J; junction bases left unmatched: 12. The CDR3 runs 18 residues. Germline V gives CDR1 SEHNR, CDR2 FQNEAQ (reference sequence). CDR3 DNA: TGTGCCAGCAGCTCCCCGACAGGGGGGAGTCAAGCTAATGAAAAACTGTTTTTT. Its translation: CASSSPTGGSQANEKLFF.

This clone was detected a few times. The genes are TRBV19 and TRBJ1-5; 8 nucleotides align to TRBD1. Germline values: CDR1 LNHDA, CDR2 SQIVND (reference sequence). This CDR3 comprises 15 residues. After removal of 7 bases from V and 5 bases from J, the junction contained 10 bases not matched to a gene. The CDR3 is CASTSTGEGHQPQHF. The CDR3 region has the DNA TGTGCCAGTACCTCGACAGGGGAAGGGCATCAGCCCCAGCATTTT.

CDR3: CASSYLANYGYTF. The CDR3 nucleotides are TGTGCCAGCAGTTATCTCGCTAACTATGGCTACACCTTC. The chain combines TRBV28 with TRBJ1-2, with no clear D. This CDR3 has 13 residues. V lost 4 bases, J lost 0 bases, and 6 bases lay in between. Germline CDR1 and CDR2: MDHEN and SYDVKM.

The V and J genes are TRBV19 and TRBJ2-2; D is perhaps TRBD1 (5 bases). The CDR3 runs to 15 residues. V lost 5 bases and J 1 base, leaving 11 bases between the germline ends. Germline CDR1 is LNHDA and CDR2 is SQIVND (reference sequence). This chain's CDR3 is CASSVQGWNTGELFF. The CDR3 DNA follows: TGTGCCAGTAGTGTTCAGGGATGGAACACCGGGGAGCTGTTTTTT.

A single count supports this clone. V usage is TRBV7-6 and J usage is TRBJ2-2, with 11 bases lining up with TRBD2. V gave up 4 bases and J gave up 3 bases; unmatched junction bases: 7. The CDR3 sequence is 17 residues long. Per the germline V gene, CDR1 is SGHVS and CDR2 is FNYEAQ. The CDR3 reads CASSSGTSGRYTGELFF. For the CDR3, the DNA is TGTGCCAGCAGCTCCGGGACTAGCGGCAGATACACCGGGGAGCTGTTTTTT.

This rearrangement joins TRBV18 to TRBJ1-1; D is undetermined. Germline CDR1 and CDR2: KGHSH and LQKENI. This CDR3 has 13 residues. V lost 3 bases, J lost 3 bases, and 8 bases lay in between. DNA of the CDR3: TGTGCCAGCTCACCTTCCGGGGACACTGAAGCTTTCTTT. This translates into CASSPSGDTEAFF.

This rearrangement joins TRBV25-1 to TRBJ2-1; a possible D gene is TRBD2 (7 bases). Deletions cut 4 bases from V and 8 bases from J, with 15 bases between. CDR3 length: 14 amino acids. The germline V gene has CDR1 MGHDK and CDR2 SYGVNS. The CDR3 DNA reads TGTGCCAGCAGTGGGGGGCCGGGGGGCTATGAGCAGTTCTTC. Translated: CASSGGPGGYEQFF.

This chain links TRBV7-8 with TRBJ1-5; 10 nucleotides align to TRBD1. Germline values: CDR1 SGHVS, CDR2 FQNEAQ. J lost 7 bases, V lost 5 bases, and 11 bases had no gene match. This CDR3 contains 16 residues. The CDR3 is CASSIFNRDRGQPQHF. CDR3 DNA sequence: TGTGCCAGCAGCATATTCAACCGGGACAGGGGCCAGCCCCAGCATTTT.

V and J are TRBV11-2 and TRBJ2-3, with D possibly matching TRBD2 (5 bases). CDR1 is SGHAT, CDR2 FQNNGV, per germline. Trimming took off 1 base at V and 1 base at J, with 9 bases between the two ends. This CDR3 comprises 15 residues. The CDR3 is CASSLGWGGTDTQYF. Here the CDR3 DNA reads TGTGCCAGCAGCTTAGGTTGGGGAGGCACAGATACGCAGTATTTT.

The chain couples TRBV20-1 to TRBJ2-3, with 10 bases matching TRBD2. Looked up from germline, CDR1 is DFQATT and CDR2 is SNEGSKA (reference sequence). Unmatched junction bases numbered 8, after V lost 3 bases and J lost 5 bases. The CDR3 has 15 residues. CDR3 amino acids: CSASGLAGEEDTQYF. CDR3 DNA: TGCAGTGCTAGTGGTCTAGCGGGAGAAGAAGATACGCAGTATTTT.